The 13 T cell receptor beta chains given below trace back to one sample, sequenced in a study of patients and donors after allogeneic stem cell transplantation (dated by TCRdb to 2018 to 2020). Libraries were prepared through RT-PCR. Sequenced using a NextSeq 550. TCRdb passed the public sequencing reads through fastp at Q25 and MiXCR, retaining productive beta sequences. Entries that share a CDR3 protein sequence are merged under the most common genes and DNA. This sample comprises some 880,000 distinct CDR3 sequences, about 20% of them detected only once. Under 6.5% of the sample comes from the top ten. Sequencing input: blood, either unsorted or a sorted T cell fraction (not recorded which). The receptors originated from a human donor who was either an allogeneic HSCT recipient or a stem cell or donor lymphocyte infusion donor (not recorded which). It is not recorded whose cells these are; they may come from a transplant donor.

Points on this clonotype: The CDR3 does not end in the conserved phenylalanine or tryptophan, so this is likely a read error. The rearrangement joins TRBV5-1 to TRBJ1-1; D is uncertain. V was trimmed by 2 bases and J by 1 base, leaving 15 bases between them. Germline CDR1 SGHRS, CDR2 YFSETQ. The CDR3 spans 16 residues. CDR3 sequence reads: CASSLARSGPNTEAFL. In DNA form, the CDR3 reads TGCGCCAGCAGCTTAGCCCGCTCTGGCCCGAACACTGAAGCTTTCCTT.

J is TRBJ2-1 and V is TRBV5-1, with 10 bases lining up with TRBD2. Germline values: CDR1 SGHRS, CDR2 YFSETQ. This CDR3 spans 15 amino acids. V shed 4 bases and J 9 bases; nucleotides not matched to a gene: 10. The CDR3: CASSLPSGGSGEQFF. DNA of the CDR3: TGCGCCAGCAGCCTGCCTAGCGGGGGTAGCGGTGAGCAGTTCTTC. The full variable domain, completed using reference TRBV5-1 and TRBJ2-1, is KAGVTQTPRYLIKTRGQQVTLSCSPISGHRSVSWYQQTPGQGLQFLFEYFSETQRNKGNFPGRFSGRQFSNSRSEMNVSTLELGDSALYLCASSLPSGGSGEQFFGPGTRLTVL.

This clonotype was seen more than once but under ten times. The rearrangement uses TRBV12-3 or TRBV12-4 and TRBJ2-5, with D perhaps being TRBD1 or TRBD2 (6 bases each). This CDR3 spans 19 amino acids. Trimming cost V 3 bases and J 4 bases, with 27 bases left between them. The CDR3 here is CASSFSISSEGGLGETQYF. In DNA, the CDR3 is TGTGCCAGCAGTTTTAGTATAAGTAGTGAGGGGGGTCTCGGAGAGACCCAGTACTTC.

V usage is TRBV7-8 and J usage is TRBJ2-5; D is uncertain. Germline V gives CDR1 SGHVS, CDR2 FQNEAQ. CDR3 size: 16 residues. The V and J ends lost 4 bases and 3 bases respectively, with 18 bases between them. CDR3 region: CASSSPTPSGKETQYF. For the CDR3, the DNA is TGTGCCAGCAGCTCGCCGACCCCATCAGGAAAAGAGACCCAGTACTTC.

The chain carries TRBV9 and TRBJ2-3, with TRBD2 identical over 9 bases. The CDR3 length is 15 residues. The V gene end was trimmed by 6 bases and the J gene end by 3 bases; junction bases not matched to a gene: 8. CDR1 is SGDLS and CDR2 is YYNGEE in the germline V gene. The CDR3 nucleotides are TGTGCCAGCAACGAACTAGCGGGTGGGACAGATACGCAGTATTTT. This sequence encodes CASNELAGGTDTQYF.

This clonotype was counted only a few times. J is TRBJ2-2 and V is TRBV7-2; 7 bases agree with TRBD2. The CDR3 spans 15 residues. Germline V gene data show CDR1 as SGHTA and CDR2 as FQGNSA. Losses at the gene ends were 1 base for V and 3 bases for J; bases not matched to a gene: 2. In DNA, the CDR3 is TGTGCCAGCAGCTTAGGGGGAGGGTACACCGGGGAGCTGTTTTTT. This codes for CASSLGGGYTGELFF.

The J gene is TRBJ2-7, the V gene TRBV7-9; unclear D gene. The CDR3 has 13 amino acids. Germline assignment: CDR1 SEHNR and CDR2 FQNEAQ (reference sequence). V was pared by 1 base and J by 6 bases, with 10 bases between. The CDR3 DNA follows: TGTGCCAGCAGCTTAGAGCAGGCGTCCGAGCAGTACTTC. Translated: CASSLEQASEQYF. Full variable domain (remainder filled in from reference TRBV7-9 and TRBJ2-7): DTGVSQNPRHKITKRGQNVTFRCDPISEHNRLYWYRQTLGQGPEFLTYFQNEAQLEKSRLLSDRFSAERPKGSFSTLEIQRTEQGDSAMYLCASSLEQASEQYFGPGTRLTVT.

This clonotype was found many times. V and J are TRBV12-3 or TRBV12-4 and TRBJ1-3; no clear D. Trimming removed 1 base from V and 0 bases from J, with 7 bases in between. The CDR3 has 15 amino acids. CDR3 DNA sequence: TGTGCCAGCAGTTTAGACACGAGCTCTGGAAACACCATATATTTT. Encoded protein: CASSLDTSSGNTIYF.

In DNA, the CDR3 is TGTGCCAGCAGCCGTCGAGGACAGGGCCACGAGCAGTACTTC. Protein: CASSRRGQGHEQYF. The genes are TRBV6-1 and TRBJ2-7, with TRBD1 identical over 8 bases. V gave up 6 bases and J gave up 5 bases; unmatched junction bases: 9. Germline V gene data show CDR1 as MNHNS and CDR2 as SASEGT. There are 14 residues in the CDR3.

The V call is TRBV20-1, the J call TRBJ1-4, with D uncertain. V lost 3 bases, J lost 7 bases, and 15 bases lay in between. Germline CDR1 is DFQATT and CDR2 is SNEGSKA (reference sequence). The CDR3 has 14 residues. CDR3 amino acids: CSARKADEGEKLFF. The CDR3 DNA reads TGCAGTGCTAGGAAGGCAGACGAAGGTGAAAAACTGTTTTTT.

This clonotype was seen a few times. CDR3 nucleotide sequence: TGTGCCAGCAGCTGGACTCCCGGGGAGCTGTTTTTT. Its protein is CASSWTPGELFF. The rearrangement uses TRBV6-5 and TRBJ2-2; a possible D gene is TRBD2 (5 bases). CDR1 and CDR2 from the germline V gene are MNHEY and SVGAGI. Trimming took 6 bases from V and 6 from J, leaving 8 bases between them. This CDR3 comprises 12 residues.

The rearrangement links TRBV5-5 to TRBJ2-1; D might be TRBD2 (5 bases). V lost 6 bases to trimming and J lost 2 bases, with 18 bases between them. Germline loops: CDR1 SGHKS, CDR2 YYEKEE (reference sequence). The CDR3 has 16 residues. This CDR3 reads CASTPDPTRAYNEQFF. CDR3 nucleotides: TGTGCCAGCACTCCCGATCCTACGCGGGCCTACAATGAGCAGTTCTTC.

There are a few counts of this clonotype. The chain couples TRBV12-3 or TRBV12-4 to TRBJ2-7; TRBD2 matches at 7 bases. This CDR3 is 15 amino acids long. Trimming removed 4 bases from V and 3 bases from J; junction bases left unmatched: 9. CDR3: CASSSRAGYVYEQYF. The CDR3 nucleotides are TGTGCCAGCAGTTCTAGAGCGGGATATGTCTACGAGCAGTACTTC.